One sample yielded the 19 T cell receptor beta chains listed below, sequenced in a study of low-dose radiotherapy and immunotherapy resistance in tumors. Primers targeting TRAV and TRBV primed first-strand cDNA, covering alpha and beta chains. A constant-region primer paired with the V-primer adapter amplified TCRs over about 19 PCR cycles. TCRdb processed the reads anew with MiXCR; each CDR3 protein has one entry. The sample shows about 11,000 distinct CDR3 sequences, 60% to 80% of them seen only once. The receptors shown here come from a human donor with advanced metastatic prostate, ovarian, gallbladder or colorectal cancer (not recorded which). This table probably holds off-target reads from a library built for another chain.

The CDR3 nucleotides are TGTGCCAGCATCCTCTCTAGCGGGATGGGCATTGAGACCCAGTACTTC. Translating it yields CASILSSGMGIETQYF. The genes are TRBV5-4 and TRBJ2-5, with 9 positions matching TRBD2. V gave up 6 bases and J gave up 5 bases; unmatched junction bases: 14. In germline, CDR1 is SGHNT, CDR2 YYREEE (reference sequence). CDR3 length: 16 residues.

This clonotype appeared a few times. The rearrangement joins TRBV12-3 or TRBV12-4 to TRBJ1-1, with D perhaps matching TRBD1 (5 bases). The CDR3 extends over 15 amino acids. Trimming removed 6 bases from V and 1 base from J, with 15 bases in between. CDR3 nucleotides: TGTGCCAGCAGCCCCGGTGGGGCAGGGAACACTGAAGCTTTCTTT. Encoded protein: CASSPGGAGNTEAFF.

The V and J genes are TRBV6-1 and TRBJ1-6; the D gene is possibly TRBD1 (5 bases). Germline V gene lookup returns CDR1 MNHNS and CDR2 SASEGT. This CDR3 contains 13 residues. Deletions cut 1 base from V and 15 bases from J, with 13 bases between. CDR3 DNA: TGTGCCAGCAGTGAAGTGGACATCGTATACCTCCACTTT. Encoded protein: CASSEVDIVYLHF.

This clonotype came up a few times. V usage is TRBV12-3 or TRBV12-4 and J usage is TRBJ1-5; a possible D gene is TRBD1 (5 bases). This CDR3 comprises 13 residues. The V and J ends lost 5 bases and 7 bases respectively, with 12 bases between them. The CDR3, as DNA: TGTGCCAGCAGTCCGGGGCGGGGGCAGCCCCAGCATTTT. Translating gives CASSPGRGQPQHF.

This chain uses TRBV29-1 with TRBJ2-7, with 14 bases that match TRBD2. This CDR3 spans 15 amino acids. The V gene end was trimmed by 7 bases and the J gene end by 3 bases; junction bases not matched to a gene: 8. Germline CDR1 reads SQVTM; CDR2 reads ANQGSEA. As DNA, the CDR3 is TGCAGCGCAAAGGGGACTAGCGGGAGAGTCTACGAGCAGTACTTC. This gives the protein CSAKGTSGRVYEQYF.

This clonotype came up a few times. The CDR3 nucleotides read TGTGCCAGCAGTCAACTAGCGGTCCAAGAGACCCAGTACTTC. Translation gives CASSQLAVQETQYF. The gene calls are TRBV6-2 or TRBV6-3 and TRBJ2-5, with 8 bases aligning to TRBD2. Per the germline V gene, CDR1 is MNHEY and CDR2 is SVGEGT. This CDR3 is 14 amino acids long. V was clipped by 5 bases and J by 1 base; unmatched bases: 3.

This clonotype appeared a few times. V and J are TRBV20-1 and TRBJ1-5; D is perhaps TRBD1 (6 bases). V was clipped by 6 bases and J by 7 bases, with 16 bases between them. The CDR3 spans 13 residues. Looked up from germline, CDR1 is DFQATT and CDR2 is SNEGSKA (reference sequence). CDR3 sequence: CSATGGQGQPQHF. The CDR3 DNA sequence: TGCAGTGCAACGGGGGGGCAGGGGCAGCCCCAGCATTTT.

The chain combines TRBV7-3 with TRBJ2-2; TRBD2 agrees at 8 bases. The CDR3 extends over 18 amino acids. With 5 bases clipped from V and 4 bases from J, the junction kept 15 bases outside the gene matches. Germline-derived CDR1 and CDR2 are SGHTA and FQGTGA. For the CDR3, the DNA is TGTGCCAGCAGCGTAGGGCGCGGGAGGATGCGAGGCACCGGGGAGCTGTTTTTT. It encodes CASSVGRGRMRGTGELFF.

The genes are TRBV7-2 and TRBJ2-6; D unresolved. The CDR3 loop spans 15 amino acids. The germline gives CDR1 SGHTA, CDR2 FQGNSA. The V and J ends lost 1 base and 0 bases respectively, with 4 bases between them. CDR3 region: CASSLVHSGANVLTF. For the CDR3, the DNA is TGTGCCAGCAGCTTAGTTCACTCTGGGGCCAACGTCCTGACTTTC.

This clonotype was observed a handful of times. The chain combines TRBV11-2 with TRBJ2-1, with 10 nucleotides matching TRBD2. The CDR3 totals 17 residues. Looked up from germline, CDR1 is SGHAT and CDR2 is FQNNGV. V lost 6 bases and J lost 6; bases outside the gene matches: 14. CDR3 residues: CASRLRGASGSVNEQFF. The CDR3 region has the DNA TGTGCCAGCAGGTTACGGGGGGCTAGCGGGAGTGTCAATGAGCAGTTCTTC.

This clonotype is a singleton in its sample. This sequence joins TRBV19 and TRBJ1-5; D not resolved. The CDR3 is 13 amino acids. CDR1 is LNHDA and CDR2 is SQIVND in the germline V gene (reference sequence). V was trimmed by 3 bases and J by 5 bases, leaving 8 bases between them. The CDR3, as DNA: TGTGCCAGTAGTATCGGACGATATCAGCCCCAGCATTTT. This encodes CASSIGRYQPQHF.

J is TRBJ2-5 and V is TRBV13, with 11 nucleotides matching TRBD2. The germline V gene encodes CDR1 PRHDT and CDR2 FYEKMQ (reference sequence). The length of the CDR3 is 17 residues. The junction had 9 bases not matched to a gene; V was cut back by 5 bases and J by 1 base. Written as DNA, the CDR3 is TGTGCCAGCAGCCGACTACTAGCGGGAGAGGTCCAAGAGACCCAGTACTTC. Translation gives CASSRLLAGEVQETQYF.

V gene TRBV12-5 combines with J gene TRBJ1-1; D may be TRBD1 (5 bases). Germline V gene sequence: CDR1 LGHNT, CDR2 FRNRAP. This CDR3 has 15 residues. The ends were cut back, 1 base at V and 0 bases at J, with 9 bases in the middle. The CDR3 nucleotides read TGTGCTAGTGGTTTGGCTTCAGGGATGAACACTGAAGCTTTCTTT. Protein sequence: CASGLASGMNTEAFF.

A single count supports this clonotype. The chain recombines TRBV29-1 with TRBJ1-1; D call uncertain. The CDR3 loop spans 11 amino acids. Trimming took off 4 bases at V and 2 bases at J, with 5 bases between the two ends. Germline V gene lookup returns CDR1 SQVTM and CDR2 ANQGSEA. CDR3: CSVVSNTEAFF. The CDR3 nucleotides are TGCAGCGTTGTCTCTAACACTGAAGCTTTCTTT.

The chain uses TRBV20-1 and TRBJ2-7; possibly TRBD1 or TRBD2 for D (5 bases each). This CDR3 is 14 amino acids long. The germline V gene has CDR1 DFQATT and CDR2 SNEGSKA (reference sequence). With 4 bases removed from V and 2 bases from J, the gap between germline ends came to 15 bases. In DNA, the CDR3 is TGCAGTGCTAATGGGGGTTGGTACACCTACGAGCAGTACTTC. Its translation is CSANGGWYTYEQYF.

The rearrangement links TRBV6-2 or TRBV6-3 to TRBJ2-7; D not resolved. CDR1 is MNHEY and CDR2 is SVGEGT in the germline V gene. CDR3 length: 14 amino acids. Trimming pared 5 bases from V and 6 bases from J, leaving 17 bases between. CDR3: CASSVLGSLGEQYF. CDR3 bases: TGTGCCAGCAGTGTCCTAGGATCCCTCGGCGAGCAGTACTTC.

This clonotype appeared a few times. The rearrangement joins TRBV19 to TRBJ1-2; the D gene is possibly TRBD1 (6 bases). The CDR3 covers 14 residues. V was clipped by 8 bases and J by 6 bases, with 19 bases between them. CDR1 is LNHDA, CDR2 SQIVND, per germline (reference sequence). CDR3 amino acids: CASRLAGDKDGYTF. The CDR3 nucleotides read TGTGCCAGTCGTCTCGCAGGGGACAAAGATGGCTACACCTTC.

DNA for the CDR3: TGCAGCGTTGTAAGACAGGGGGCTTTAGAACGACCCTACGAGCAGTACTTC. This gives the protein CSVVRQGALERPYEQYF. The chain employs TRBV29-1 and TRBJ2-7, with TRBD1 matching 10 bases. The CDR3 extends over 17 amino acids. With 4 bases clipped from V and 2 bases from J, the junction kept 14 bases outside the gene matches. Germline V gene data show CDR1 as SQVTM and CDR2 as ANQGSEA.

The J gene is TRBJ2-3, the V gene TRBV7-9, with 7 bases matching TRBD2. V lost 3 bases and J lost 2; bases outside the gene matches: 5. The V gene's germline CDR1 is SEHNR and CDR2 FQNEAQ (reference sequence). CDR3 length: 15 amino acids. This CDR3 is CASSLDRDYTDTQYF. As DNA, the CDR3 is TGTGCCAGCAGCTTGGACCGGGACTACACAGATACGCAGTATTTT.